This TCR beta chain was sequenced for a study of cytomegalovirus exposure and HLA in healthy donors. Broader study findings: Later analysis showed most CMV-associated TCR beta chains appearing HLA-restricted. Prediction of most subjects' HLA-A and HLA-B alleles by TCR beta sequences was reportedly accurate. A later analysis by the authors found several of the most significant clusters apparently linked to common viral pathogens. As a later analysis revealed, the rate of TCR association differed by HLA locus, with DRB1 most and HLA-C fewest.

Researchers ran the PCR with 60 Vbeta and 13 Jbeta primers. Clones were sequenced by immunoSEQ multiplex PCR, and TCRdb holds only the in-frame ones, with some missing. Of 150,000 to 200,000 clones listed, roughly 80% are singletons. For this clone: What it binds is not known.

This CDR3 contains 16 residues. The V gene's germline CDR1 is SGHNT and CDR2 YENEEA. The V segment lost 5 bases and the J segment 3 bases; nucleotides outside the gene matches: 8. This rearrangement joins TRBV11-3 to TRBJ1-3; TRBD1 agrees at 9 bases. This TCR was sampled from a man aged 25 to 40 in good health and CMV-seronegative. Specimen: PBMCs. This CDR3 is CASSQPGTGNGNTIYF. In nucleotides, the CDR3 is TGTGCCAGCAGCCAACCCGGGACAGGGAATGGAAACACCATATATTTT.